This T cell receptor beta chain originates from a study of cytomegalovirus exposure and HLA in healthy donors. Findings of the study overall: Researchers counted around 150 TCR beta chains as cytomegalovirus-associated. V- and J-gene trimming of TCR beta was linked (in a later analysis) to a missense DCLRE1C variant. It was likely that a cluster of highly shared sequence variants was a sequencing artifact. In a later analysis, across HLA loci, associated TCR counts were highest for DRB1, lowest for HLA-C.

Germline V gene data show CDR1 as SGHTA and CDR2 as FQGNSA. The CDR3 covers 18 residues. Trimming stripped 5 bases from V and 3 bases from J, with 23 bases between. The primer mix had 60 Vbeta and 13 Jbeta primers. Measured with immunoSEQ multiplex PCR; TCRdb has only the in-frame clones, and not every one. This table has under 150,000 clones, approximately 78% appearing once. As regards this clone: Its antigen remains unknown.

This TCR was sampled from a man aged 40-49 years in good health and CMV-seropositive. The sequencing input was PBMCs. This chain uses TRBV7-2 with TRBJ2-1; maybe TRBD2 (7 bases). The CDR3 coding sequence is TGTGCCAGCAGCCTCCGCTTAGGGGGGAGGGCCTACTACAATGAGCAGTTCTTC. This sequence encodes CASSLRLGGRAYYNEQFF.